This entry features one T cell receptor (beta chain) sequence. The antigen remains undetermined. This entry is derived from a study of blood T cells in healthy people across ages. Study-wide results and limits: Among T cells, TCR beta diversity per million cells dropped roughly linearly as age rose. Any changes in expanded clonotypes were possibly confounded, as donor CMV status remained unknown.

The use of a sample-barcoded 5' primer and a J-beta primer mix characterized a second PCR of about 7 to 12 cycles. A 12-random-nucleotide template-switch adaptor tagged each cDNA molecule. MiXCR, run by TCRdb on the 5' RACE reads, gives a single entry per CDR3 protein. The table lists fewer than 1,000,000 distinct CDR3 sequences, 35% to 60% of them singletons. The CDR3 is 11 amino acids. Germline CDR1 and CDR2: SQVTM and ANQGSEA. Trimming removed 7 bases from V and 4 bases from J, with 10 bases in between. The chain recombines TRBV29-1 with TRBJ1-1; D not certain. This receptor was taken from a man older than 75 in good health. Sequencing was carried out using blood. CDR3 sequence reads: CSGGDGTEAFF. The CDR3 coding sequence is TGCAGCGGAGGTGACGGCACTGAAGCTTTCTTT.